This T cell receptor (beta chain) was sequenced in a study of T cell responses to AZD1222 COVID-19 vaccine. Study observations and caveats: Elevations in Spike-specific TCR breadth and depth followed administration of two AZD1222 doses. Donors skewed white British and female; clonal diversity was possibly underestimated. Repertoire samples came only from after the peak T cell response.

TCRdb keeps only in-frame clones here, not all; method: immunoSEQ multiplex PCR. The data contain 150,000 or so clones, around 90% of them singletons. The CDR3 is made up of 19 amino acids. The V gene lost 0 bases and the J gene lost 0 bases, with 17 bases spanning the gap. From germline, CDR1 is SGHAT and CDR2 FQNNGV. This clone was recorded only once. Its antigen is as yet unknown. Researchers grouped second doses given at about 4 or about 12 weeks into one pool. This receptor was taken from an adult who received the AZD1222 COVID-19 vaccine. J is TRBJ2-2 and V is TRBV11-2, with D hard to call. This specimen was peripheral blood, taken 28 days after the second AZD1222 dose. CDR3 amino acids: CASSLDIFIRNANTGELFF. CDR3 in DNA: TGTGCCAGCAGCTTAGATATTTTCATCCGGAACGCGAACACCGGGGAGCTGTTTTTT.